This is a list of T cell receptor beta chains from one sample in a study of blood T cells in healthy people across ages. In TCRdb, the 5' RACE reads were re-called with MiXCR into one record per CDR3 protein. The data hold around 1,000,000 distinct CDR3 sequences, with approximately 25% observed a single time. This sample also appeared in a second study, on T cells of mothers and their children.

Sequencing was carried out using blood. The receptors come from a girl under 10 years old in good health. The CDR3 runs from the conserved cysteine through the conserved F or W. The D gene is left open where the match is weak. Size is omitted from some rows. Given values are once, few, many or a class for expanded clones.

.	TRBV6-5	few	TRBJ2-1	TGTGCCAGCAGTTACTCGACGGGCAATGAGCAGTTCTTC	CASSYSTGNEQFF
TRBD1	TRBV20-1	.	TRBJ2-4	TGCAGTGCCGAGGGACAGCTGGAGAAAAACATTCAGTACTTC	CSAEGQLEKNIQYF
TRBD2	TRBV13	.	TRBJ2-7	TGTGCCAGCAGCTTAGGCCTAGCGGGTGGAATAATAAGCTCCTACGAGCAGTACTTC	CASSLGLAGGIISSYEQYF
TRBD2	TRBV7-2	.	TRBJ2-4	TGCGCCAGCAGCTTTAACGGGGGGGAAGACATTCAGTACTTC	CASSFNGGEDIQYF
.	TRBV28	.	TRBJ1-5	TGTGCCAGCATCCCGGGGGGGGCACCGAACCTGAATCAGCCCCAGCATTTT	CASIPGGAPNLNQPQHF
TRBD2	TRBV5-1	.	TRBJ2-3	TGCGCCAGCAGCTTTATGAGAGGGACTAGCGGGCCACCTAGCACAGATACGCAGTATTTT	CASSFMRGTSGPPSTDTQYF
.	TRBV6-6	few	TRBJ2-7	TGTGCCAGCAGACAGCTTCCCTACGAGCAGTACTTC	CASRQLPYEQYF
TRBD2	TRBV20-1	.	TRBJ2-3	TGCAGTGCATCGACTAGCGGGAGATTAACAGATACGCAGTATTTT	CSASTSGRLTDTQYF
.	TRBV18	.	TRBJ2-5	TGTGCCAGCTCACCGAACCGGGACTCAAGGGAGACCCAGTACTTC	CASSPNRDSRETQYF
.	TRBV29-1	few	TRBJ2-7	TGCAGCGTTACACAGGGTACATACGAGCAGTACTTC	CSVTQGTYEQYF
.	TRBV27	.	TRBJ2-1	TGTGCCAGCAGGGTCGGCAGGAGCAATGAGCAGTTCTTC	CASRVGRSNEQFF
TRBD1	TRBV12-3/TRBV12-4	few	TRBJ2-2	TGTGCCAGCAGCGGGACAGGGTTTGACCTAAACACCGGGGAGCTGTTTTTT	CASSGTGFDLNTGELFF
.	TRBV11-2	.	TRBJ2-3	TGTGCCAGCAGCCAGAGTCACGGACAGAGCACAGATACGCAGTATTTT	CASSQSHGQSTDTQYF
TRBD2	TRBV29-1	few	TRBJ2-1	TGCAGCGTCCGTGCCAAACTAGCGGGGGGGCTGAATGAGCAGTTCTTC	CSVRAKLAGGLNEQFF
.	TRBV5-1	.	TRBJ1-1	TGCGCCAGCAGGGTGGGCTCTGAAGCTTTCTTT	CASRVGSEAFF
TRBD2	TRBV7-2	.	TRBJ2-7	TGTGCCAGCAGCCCTATCGGGGGAGGGCTGCTGGACGAGCAGTACTTC	CASSPIGGGLLDEQYF
.	TRBV27	few	TRBJ2-7	TGTGCCAGCAGTTCCGGACAGATGGGCGAGCAGTACTTC	CASSSGQMGEQYF
TRBD1	TRBV12-3/TRBV12-4	.	TRBJ1-3	TGTGCCAGCAGGGACAGGGGGAACTTTGGAAACACCATATATTTT	CASRDRGNFGNTIYF
TRBD1	TRBV4-1	few	TRBJ1-2	TGCGCCAGCAGCCAAATGACAGGGGACTTCTATGGCTACACCTTC	CASSQMTGDFYGYTF
TRBD2	TRBV5-1	few	TRBJ2-3	TGCGCCAGCAGCTTCGTACTAGCGGAGATCACAGATACGCAGTATTTT	CASSFVLAEITDTQYF
TRBD2	TRBV4-2	few	TRBJ2-1	TGTGCCAGCAGCGGCAGGACTAGCGGGAGGGTTCACAATGAGCAGTTCTTC	CASSGRTSGRVHNEQFF
TRBD1	TRBV5-1	.	TRBJ1-4	TGCGCCAGCAGCGGAACAGGGGCCTCTAATGAAAAACTGTTTTTT	CASSGTGASNEKLFF
.	TRBV5-1	few	TRBJ2-5	TGCGCCAGCAGCTTGGTTGTGGCGTTGACTGGAGAGACCCAGTACTTC	CASSLVVALTGETQYF
.	TRBV20-1	.	TRBJ2-5	TGCAGTGCTAGAGAGGTGGGGATCCAAGAGACCCAGTACTTC	CSAREVGIQETQYF
TRBD1	TRBV20-1	few	TRBJ1-4	TGCAGTGCTGCAGGGGGCGCGTTGAGGGAAAAACTGTTTTTT	CSAAGGALREKLFF
.	TRBV7-9	few	TRBJ2-3	TGTGCCAGCAGCTCTTCTAGCCCGCCGCAGTATTTT	CASSSSSPPQYF
.	TRBV6-1	.	TRBJ2-7	TGTGCCAGCAGTCCTAGGAGGGGGGGATCCGAGCAGTACTTC	CASSPRRGGSEQYF
.	TRBV11-2	few	TRBJ2-3	TGTGCCAGCAGCTTTCCGGGGGGCGCAGATACGCAGTATTTT	CASSFPGGADTQYF
TRBD1	TRBV20-1	.	TRBJ1-4	TGCAGTGCCGCGGACAGGCGGCATGAAAAACTGTTTTTT	CSAADRRHEKLFF
.	TRBV18	.	TRBJ2-1	TGTGCCAGCTCACCACAGGAGGCCCACAATGAGCAGTTCTTC	CASSPQEAHNEQFF
TRBD2	TRBV20-1	.	TRBJ2-1	TGCAGTGCTCGACCTACTAGCGGACGACGAATCTCCTACAATGAGCAGTTCTTC	CSARPTSGRRISYNEQFF
.	TRBV7-8	many	TRBJ2-3	TGTGCCAGCAGGGGCACAGATACGCAGTATTTT	CASRGTDTQYF
.	TRBV10-3	once	TRBJ2-1	TGTGCCATCAGGGGAACCGGGGTCTCCTACAATGAGCAGTTCTTC	CAIRGTGVSYNEQFF
.	TRBV2	.	TRBJ2-4	TGTGCCAGCAGTGGGCTACGGGAACTCTTAGCCAAAAACATTCAGTACTTC	CASSGLRELLAKNIQYF
.	TRBV28	.	TRBJ2-4	TGTGCCAGCAGACTTGACAGCTCCTTAGCCAAAAACATTCAGTACTTC	CASRLDSSLAKNIQYF
TRBD2	TRBV27	once	TRBJ2-3	TGTGCCAGCAGTTTATCTTCTAGCGGGGGTTCCACGACAGATACGCAGTATTTT	CASSLSSSGGSTTDTQYF
.	TRBV7-2	.	TRBJ2-5	TGTGCCAGCAGCCTCTCCCAGGCCGTGGACGAGACCCAGTACTTC	CASSLSQAVDETQYF
TRBD1	TRBV20-1	.	TRBJ2-1	TGCAGTGCCTCGGACAGGGGAACCTACAATGAGCAGTTCTTC	CSASDRGTYNEQFF
TRBD1	TRBV20-1	.	TRBJ2-1	TGCAGTGCTTCTAGCCTACGGGACAGGGGAAAGGACAATGAGCAGTTCTTC	CSASSLRDRGKDNEQFF
.	TRBV7-3	.	TRBJ1-6	TGTGCCAGCAGCTTAATGGGTGGTACTTCACCCCTCCACTTT	CASSLMGGTSPLHF
.	TRBV2	few	TRBJ2-1	TGTGCCAGCAGTGGTCTCCGGGCACCAGGGCAGTTCTTC	CASSGLRAPGQFF
.	TRBV14	.	TRBJ2-7	TGTGCCAGCAGCCATGGGCAGGAGTGGGGCGGGCAGTACTTC	CASSHGQEWGGQYF
.	TRBV29-1	.	TRBJ2-2	TGCAGCGTTGTTCGGACCGGGGAGCTGTTTTTT	CSVVRTGELFF
TRBD1	TRBV11-2	.	TRBJ1-6	TGTGCCAGCAGCCCGAGCTCAACAGGGGAATATTCACCCCTCCACTTT	CASSPSSTGEYSPLHF
.	TRBV6-6	.	TRBJ2-7	TGTGCCAGCAGTTACTCGAACTCTGGGACCGAGCAGTACTTC	CASSYSNSGTEQYF
.	TRBV7-2	.	TRBJ2-7	TGTGCCAGCAGCTCACACCTCCTCCTCGAGCAGTACTTC	CASSSHLLLEQYF
.	TRBV7-9	.	TRBJ2-1	TGTGCCAGCTTGCGAGTGTATAATGAGCAGTTCTTC	CASLRVYNEQFF
TRBD2	TRBV4-1	few	TRBJ2-7	TGCGCCAGCAGCCGACCCGGACTAGCGGGAGCACGTGAGCAGTACTTC	CASSRPGLAGAREQYF
.	TRBV2	.	TRBJ1-2	TGTGCCAGCAGTGTAGAGGAGAGCTATGGCTACACCTTC	CASSVEESYGYTF
TRBD2	TRBV4-1	.	TRBJ2-5	TGCGCCAGCAGCCAAGATGCTAGCGGGGCTTATGAGGCCCAGTACTTC	CASSQDASGAYEAQYF
TRBD2	TRBV27	few	TRBJ2-3	TGTGCCAGCAGTGGACTCTCGACTAGCGGCTCCACAGATACGCAGTATTTT	CASSGLSTSGSTDTQYF
.	TRBV9	.	TRBJ1-6	TGTGCCAGCAGCAGTAGGTATTCACCCCTCCACTTT	CASSSRYSPLHF
.	TRBV29-1	few	TRBJ2-1	TGCAGCGTCCGGGATAACAATGAGCAGTTCTTC	CSVRDNNEQFF
.	TRBV7-2	few	TRBJ2-2	TGTGCCAGCAGCTTAACACCAGCGGACACCGGGGAGCTGTTTTTT	CASSLTPADTGELFF
.	TRBV7-2	few	TRBJ2-7	TGTGCCAGCAGTTATGACGGGGTTGCCTACGAGCAGTACTTC	CASSYDGVAYEQYF
.	TRBV11-2	few	TRBJ2-3	TGTGCCAGCAGCTTAGATTTGGCCTTAGGGCCAGATACGCAGTATTTT	CASSLDLALGPDTQYF
TRBD1	TRBV7-6	.	TRBJ2-5	TGTGCCAGCAGCTATGCCTCAGGGGGATGGGAGACCCAGTACTTC	CASSYASGGWETQYF